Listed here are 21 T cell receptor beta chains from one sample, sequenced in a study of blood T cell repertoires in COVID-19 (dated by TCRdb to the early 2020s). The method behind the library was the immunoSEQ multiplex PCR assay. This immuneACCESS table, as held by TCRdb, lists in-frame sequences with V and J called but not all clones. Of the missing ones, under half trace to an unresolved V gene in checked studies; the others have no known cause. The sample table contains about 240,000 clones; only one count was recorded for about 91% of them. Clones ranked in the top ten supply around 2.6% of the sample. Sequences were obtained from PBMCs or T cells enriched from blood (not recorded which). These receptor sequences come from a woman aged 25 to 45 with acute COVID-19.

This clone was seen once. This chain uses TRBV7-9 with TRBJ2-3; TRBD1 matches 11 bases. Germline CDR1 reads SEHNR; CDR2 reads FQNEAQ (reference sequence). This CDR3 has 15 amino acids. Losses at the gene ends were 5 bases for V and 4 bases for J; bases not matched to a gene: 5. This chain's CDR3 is CASSPGQGASDTQYF. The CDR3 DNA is TGTGCCAGCAGCCCCGGACAGGGGGCGTCAGATACGCAGTATTTT.

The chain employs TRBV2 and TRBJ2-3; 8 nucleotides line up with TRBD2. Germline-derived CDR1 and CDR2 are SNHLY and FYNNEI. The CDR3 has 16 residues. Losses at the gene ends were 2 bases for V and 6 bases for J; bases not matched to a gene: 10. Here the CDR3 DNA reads TGTGCCAGCAGTGAATATCCAGCGGGGGCCAGGGATACGCAGTATTTT. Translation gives CASSEYPAGARDTQYF.

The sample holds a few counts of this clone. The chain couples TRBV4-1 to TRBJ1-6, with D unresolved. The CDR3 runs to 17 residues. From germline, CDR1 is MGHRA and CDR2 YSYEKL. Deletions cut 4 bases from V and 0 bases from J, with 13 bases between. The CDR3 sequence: CASSPKQRSSYNSPLHF. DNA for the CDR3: TGCGCCAGCAGCCCTAAACAGAGAAGCTCCTATAATTCACCCCTCCACTTT.

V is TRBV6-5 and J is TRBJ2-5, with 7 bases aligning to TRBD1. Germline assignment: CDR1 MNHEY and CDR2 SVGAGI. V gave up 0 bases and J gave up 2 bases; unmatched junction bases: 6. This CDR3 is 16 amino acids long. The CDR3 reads CASSYSGTAHQETQYF. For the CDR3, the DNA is TGTGCCAGCAGTTACTCAGGGACAGCTCATCAAGAGACCCAGTACTTC.

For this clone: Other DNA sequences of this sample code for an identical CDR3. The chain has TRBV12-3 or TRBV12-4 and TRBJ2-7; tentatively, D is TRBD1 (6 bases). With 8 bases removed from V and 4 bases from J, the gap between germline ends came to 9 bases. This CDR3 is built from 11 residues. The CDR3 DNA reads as TGTGCCAGCTCCAGGGGTTACGAGCAGTACTTC. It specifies CASSRGYEQYF.

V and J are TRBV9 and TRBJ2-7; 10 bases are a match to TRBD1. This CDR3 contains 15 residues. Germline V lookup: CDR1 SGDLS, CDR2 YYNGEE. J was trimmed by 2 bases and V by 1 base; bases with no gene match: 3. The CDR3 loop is CASSVRDRGTYEQYF. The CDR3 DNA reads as TGTGCCAGCAGCGTAAGGGACAGGGGAACCTACGAGCAGTACTTC.

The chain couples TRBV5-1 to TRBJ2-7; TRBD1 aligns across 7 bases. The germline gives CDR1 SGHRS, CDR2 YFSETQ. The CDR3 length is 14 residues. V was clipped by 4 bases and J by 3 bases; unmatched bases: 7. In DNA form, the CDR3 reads TGCGCCAGCAGCATAGGGACAGAGGTCTACGAGCAGTACTTC. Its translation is CASSIGTEVYEQYF.

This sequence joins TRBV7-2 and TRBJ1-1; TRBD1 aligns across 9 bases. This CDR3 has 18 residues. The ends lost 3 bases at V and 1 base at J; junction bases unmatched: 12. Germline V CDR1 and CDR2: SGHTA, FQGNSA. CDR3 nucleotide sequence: TGTGCCAGCAGCTTGGTCCCCAGGACAGGGGTACAGAACACTGAAGCTTTCTTT. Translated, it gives CASSLVPRTGVQNTEAFF.

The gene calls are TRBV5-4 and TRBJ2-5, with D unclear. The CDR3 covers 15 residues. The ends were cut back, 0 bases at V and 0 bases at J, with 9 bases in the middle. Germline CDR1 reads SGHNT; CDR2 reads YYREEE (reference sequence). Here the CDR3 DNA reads TGTGCCAGCAGCTTGGACAGTTCGTACCAAGAGACCCAGTACTTC. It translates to CASSLDSSYQETQYF.

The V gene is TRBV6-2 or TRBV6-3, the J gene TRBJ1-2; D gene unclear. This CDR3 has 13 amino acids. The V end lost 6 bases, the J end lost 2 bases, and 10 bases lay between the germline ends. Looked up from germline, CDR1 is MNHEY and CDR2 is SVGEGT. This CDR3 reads CASSARENYGYTF. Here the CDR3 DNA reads TGTGCCAGCAGCGCCCGGGAGAACTATGGCTACACCTTC.

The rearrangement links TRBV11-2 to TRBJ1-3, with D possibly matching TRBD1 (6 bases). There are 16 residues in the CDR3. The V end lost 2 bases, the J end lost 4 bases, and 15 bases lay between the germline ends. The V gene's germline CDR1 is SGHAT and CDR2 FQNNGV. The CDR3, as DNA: TGTGCCAGCAGCTTATGGCCCTCGGGGACAGGAAACACCATATATTTT. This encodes CASSLWPSGTGNTIYF.

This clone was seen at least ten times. CDR3 nucleotide sequence: TGTGCCAGCAAAGGGGTGGATACGCAGTATTTT. This gives the protein CASKGVDTQYF. The V gene is TRBV6-5, the J gene TRBJ2-3; tentative D call: TRBD1 (5 bases). This CDR3 spans 11 amino acids. CDR1 is MNHEY, CDR2 SVGAGI, per germline. Trimming took 7 bases from V and 6 from J, leaving 8 bases between them.

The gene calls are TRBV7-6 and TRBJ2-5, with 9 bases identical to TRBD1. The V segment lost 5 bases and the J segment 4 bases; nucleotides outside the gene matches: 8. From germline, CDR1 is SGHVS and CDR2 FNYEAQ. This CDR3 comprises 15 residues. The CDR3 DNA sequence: TGTGCCAGCAGCCATGGGGACAGGGAGTTAGAGACCCAGTACTTC. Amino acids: CASSHGDRELETQYF.

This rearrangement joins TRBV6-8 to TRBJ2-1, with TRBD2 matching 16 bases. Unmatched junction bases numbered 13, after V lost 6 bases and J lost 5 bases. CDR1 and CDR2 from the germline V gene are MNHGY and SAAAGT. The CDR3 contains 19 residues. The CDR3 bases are TGTGCCAGCAGCAAACCCGGGACTAGCGGGGGGGCCGAAAACAATGAGCAGTTCTTC. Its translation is CASSKPGTSGGAENNEQFF.

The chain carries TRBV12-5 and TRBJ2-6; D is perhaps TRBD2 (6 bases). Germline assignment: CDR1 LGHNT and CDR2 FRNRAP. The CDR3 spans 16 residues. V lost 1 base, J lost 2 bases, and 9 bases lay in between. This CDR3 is CASGLGDSAGANVLTF. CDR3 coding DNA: TGTGCTAGTGGTTTGGGGGACTCGGCTGGGGCCAACGTCCTGACTTTC.

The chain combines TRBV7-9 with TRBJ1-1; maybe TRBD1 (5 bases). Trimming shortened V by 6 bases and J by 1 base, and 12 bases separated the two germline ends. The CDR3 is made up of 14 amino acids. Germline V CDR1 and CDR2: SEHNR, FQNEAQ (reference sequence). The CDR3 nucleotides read TGTGCCAGCAGACCCACCACAGGGAACACTGAAGCTTTCTTT. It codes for CASRPTTGNTEAFF. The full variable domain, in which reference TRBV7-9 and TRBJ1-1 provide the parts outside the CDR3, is DTGVSQNPRHKITKRGQNVTFRCDPISEHNRLYWYRQTLGQGPEFLTYFQNEAQLEKSRLLSDRFSAERPKGSFSTLEIQRTEQGDSAMYLCASRPTTGNTEAFFGQGTRLTVV.

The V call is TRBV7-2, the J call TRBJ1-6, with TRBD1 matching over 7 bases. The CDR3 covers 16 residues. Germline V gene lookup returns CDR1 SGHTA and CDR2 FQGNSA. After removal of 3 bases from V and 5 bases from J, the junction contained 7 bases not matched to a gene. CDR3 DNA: TGTGCCAGCAGCTTCGACAGGGCAACAGATAATTCACCCCTCCACTTT. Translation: CASSFDRATDNSPLHF.

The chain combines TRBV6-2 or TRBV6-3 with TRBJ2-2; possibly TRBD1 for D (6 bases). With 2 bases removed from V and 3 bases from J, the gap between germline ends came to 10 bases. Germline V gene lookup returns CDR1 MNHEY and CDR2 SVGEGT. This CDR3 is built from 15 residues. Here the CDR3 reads CASSYAGQYTGELFF. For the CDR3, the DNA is TGTGCCAGCAGTTACGCAGGACAGTACACCGGGGAGCTGTTTTTT.

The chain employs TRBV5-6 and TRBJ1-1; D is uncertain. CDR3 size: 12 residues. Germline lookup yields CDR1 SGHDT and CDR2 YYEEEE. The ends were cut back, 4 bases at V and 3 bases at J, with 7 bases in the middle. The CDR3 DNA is TGTGCCAGCAGCAGAGGTGACACTGAAGCTTTCTTT. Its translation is CASSRGDTEAFF.

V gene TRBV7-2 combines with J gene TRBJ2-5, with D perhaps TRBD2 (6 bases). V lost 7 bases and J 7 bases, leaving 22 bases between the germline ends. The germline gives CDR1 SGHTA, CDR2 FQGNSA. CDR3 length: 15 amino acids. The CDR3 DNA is TGTGCCAGCACCCACCCGGAGGACGGGGGAGCGACCCAGTACTTC. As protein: CASTHPEDGGATQYF.

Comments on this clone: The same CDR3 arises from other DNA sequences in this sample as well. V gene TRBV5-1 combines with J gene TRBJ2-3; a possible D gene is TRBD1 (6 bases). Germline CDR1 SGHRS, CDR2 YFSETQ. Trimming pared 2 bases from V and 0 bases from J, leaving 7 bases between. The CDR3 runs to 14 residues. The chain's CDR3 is CASSLGQSTDTQYF. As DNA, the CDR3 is TGCGCCAGCAGCTTAGGACAGAGCACAGATACGCAGTATTTT.